This passage covers 29 T cell receptor beta chains from one sample sequenced in a study of shared clonotypes between healthy human individuals. Only in-frame clones appear in the TCRdb table, and some are missing; sequencing was by immunoSEQ multiplex PCR. The repertoire consists of about 2,500,000 clones, with roughly 92% occurring once and the leading ten covering around 0.14%. Sequencing used naive CD4+ T cells sorted from blood. Noted subset: CD45RA+ positively selected. The receptors come from a man younger than 30 in good health.

The chain carries TRBV2 and TRBJ2-5; D is undetermined. Germline CDR1 SNHLY, CDR2 FYNNEI. CDR3 length equals 14 residues. The V end was cut by 5 bases, the J end by 4 bases, with 14 bases between. CDR3: CASSQRRDGETQYF. The CDR3 DNA reads as TGTGCCAGCAGTCAACGGAGAGACGGAGAGACCCAGTACTTC.

This chain joins TRBV9 and TRBJ2-1; perhaps TRBD1 as D (5 bases). Trimming left V 4 bases short and J 4 bases short, with 15 bases between. The CDR3 is 15 amino acids. The germline V gene encodes CDR1 SGDLS and CDR2 YYNGEE. This CDR3 reads CASSLFGAEYNEQFF. In nucleotides, the CDR3 is TGTGCCAGCAGCCTTTTTGGGGCCGAGTACAATGAGCAGTTCTTC.

In the case of this clone: Other nucleotide sequences in the sample specify the same CDR3. V is TRBV2 and J is TRBJ2-2, with 9 positions matching TRBD1. Germline V gene data show CDR1 as SNHLY and CDR2 as FYNNEI. The V segment lost 4 bases and the J segment 4 bases; nucleotides outside the gene matches: 1. CDR3 length equals 14 residues. Here the CDR3 reads CASSGQGGTGELFF. The CDR3 nucleotides are TGTGCCAGCAGTGGACAGGGGGGCACCGGGGAGCTGTTTTTT.

The gene calls are TRBV18 and TRBJ2-7, with TRBD1 matching 9 bases. The germline V gene has CDR1 KGHSH and CDR2 LQKENI. The CDR3 contains 13 residues. The J segment lost 6 bases and the V segment lost 4 bases, leaving 4 bases of the junction unmatched. This CDR3 is CASSQGTGLEQYF. CDR3 nucleotides: TGTGCCAGCTCACAGGGGACAGGGCTCGAGCAGTACTTC.

A note on this clone: This sample also contains other DNA sequences that code for the same CDR3. The genes are TRBV5-4 and TRBJ2-7; a weak D match, TRBD1 (5 bases). Germline CDR1 is SGHNT and CDR2 is YYREEE (reference sequence). The CDR3 consists of 14 residues. V lost 3 bases and J lost 0, with 10 bases in between. The CDR3 DNA is TGTGCCAGCAGCTCTCAGGGTAACTCCTACGAGCAGTACTTC. This gives the protein CASSSQGNSYEQYF.

The chain has TRBV7-2 and TRBJ2-7, with 12 bases fitting TRBD2. The CDR3 length is 15 residues. J was trimmed by 7 bases and V by 3 bases; bases with no gene match: 7. Germline-derived CDR1 and CDR2 are SGHTA and FQGNSA. The CDR3 DNA follows: TGTGCCAGCAGCTTGCGACTAGCGGGAGAGGGTGAGCAGTACTTC. Protein sequence: CASSLRLAGEGEQYF. Variable domain in full (rest from reference TRBV7-2 and TRBJ2-7): GAGVSQSPSNKVTEKGKDVELRCDPISGHTALYWYRQSLGQGLEFLIYFQGNSAPDKSGLPSDRFSAERTGGSVSTLTIQRTQQEDSAVYLCASSLRLAGEGEQYFGPGTRLTVT.

The chain joins TRBV5-1 to TRBJ2-7, with TRBD1 matching 9 bases. The V gene's germline CDR1 is SGHRS and CDR2 YFSETQ. This CDR3 spans 15 amino acids. The V gene end was trimmed by 6 bases and the J gene end by 3 bases; junction bases not matched to a gene: 10. CDR3 nucleotides: TGCGCCAGCACCCCCGGGGGACAGGGCCTCTACGAGCAGTACTTC. This translates into CASTPGGQGLYEQYF.

This sequence joins TRBV11-1 and TRBJ1-4; 7 nucleotides align to TRBD1. V lost 5 bases to trimming and J lost 8 bases; unmatched junction nucleotides: 8. CDR3 length: 14 residues. CDR1 is SGHAT, CDR2 FQDESV, per germline (reference sequence). DNA for the CDR3: TGTGCCAGCAGCAGAAGGGGGCCTCGGGAAAAACTGTTTTTT. It yields the protein CASSRRGPREKLFF.

This sequence joins TRBV25-1 and TRBJ2-3; 7 bases match TRBD2. Germline CDR1 reads MGHDK; CDR2 reads SYGVNS. The CDR3 extends over 12 amino acids. V shed 3 bases and J 7 bases; nucleotides not matched to a gene: 1. The chain's CDR3 is CASSEGGYTQYF. CDR3 sequence (DNA): TGTGCCAGCAGTGAGGGAGGGTATACGCAGTATTTT.

The chain uses TRBV5-1 and TRBJ2-7; tentative D call: TRBD2 (6 bases). The CDR3 extends over 12 amino acids. The V gene lost 4 bases and the J gene lost 6 bases, with 11 bases spanning the gap. Germline-derived CDR1 and CDR2 are SGHRS and YFSETQ. The CDR3 coding sequence is TGCGCCAGCAGCCCCGGGAGCCGCGAGCAGTACTTC. It yields the protein CASSPGSREQYF.

The chain combines TRBV5-5 with TRBJ2-7; 13 bases match TRBD2. Unmatched junction bases numbered 13, after V lost 4 bases and J lost 3 bases. This CDR3 is 18 amino acids long. In germline, CDR1 is SGHKS, CDR2 YYEKEE (reference sequence). CDR3 in DNA: TGTGCCAGCAGCGGCCTCGGGACTAGCGGGAAGAGGGGCTACGAGCAGTACTTC. This gives the protein CASSGLGTSGKRGYEQYF.

Concerning this clone itself: The identical CDR3 is also encoded by other nucleotide sequences in the sample. The gene calls are TRBV5-1 and TRBJ2-7; TRBD2 aligns across 9 bases. V lost 1 base to trimming and J lost 1 base; unmatched junction nucleotides: 12. CDR1 is SGHRS, CDR2 YFSETQ, per germline. This CDR3 spans 18 amino acids. CDR3 region: CASSLKSWASGVSYEQYF. The CDR3 region has the DNA TGCGCCAGCAGCTTGAAGAGTTGGGCTAGCGGGGTTTCCTACGAGCAGTACTTC.

Note on this clone: This sample also contains other DNA sequences that code for the same CDR3. The V gene is TRBV19, the J gene TRBJ2-3; the D gene is possibly TRBD2 (7 bases). CDR1 and CDR2 from the germline V gene are LNHDA and SQIVND (reference sequence). This CDR3 contains 14 residues. Trimming cost V 4 bases and J 1 base, with 9 bases left between them. In nucleotides, the CDR3 is TGTGCCAGTAGTAGGGGGGGCGGCACAGATACGCAGTATTTT. Protein product: CASSRGGGTDTQYF.

The rearrangement joins TRBV4-3 to TRBJ1-2; 12 nucleotides align to TRBD1. Trimming cost V 4 bases and J 9 bases; bases outside gene matches: 6. The V gene's germline CDR1 is LGHNA and CDR2 YSLEER. The CDR3 runs 14 residues. CDR3 amino acids: CASSPGTGGISYTF. CDR3 in DNA: TGCGCCAGCAGCCCCGGGACAGGGGGCATTAGCTACACCTTC.

The rearrangement uses TRBV7-2 and TRBJ1-5; TRBD1 aligns across 8 bases. This CDR3 is 15 amino acids long. J was trimmed by 4 bases and V by 5 bases; bases with no gene match: 7. Germline V gene sequence: CDR1 SGHTA, CDR2 FQGNSA. The CDR3 is CASSPRTGLNQPQHF. CDR3 DNA sequence: TGTGCCAGCAGCCCCCGGACAGGGCTAAATCAGCCCCAGCATTTT.

This clone was counted between two and nine times. The rearrangement links TRBV10-3 to TRBJ1-2; 9 bases are a match to TRBD1. Trimming cost V 3 bases and J 3 bases; bases outside gene matches: 5. The CDR3 runs to 15 residues. Per germline, CDR1 ENHRY and CDR2 SYGVKD. The CDR3 bases are TGTGCCATCAGTGATCGGACAGGGGAACACTATGGCTACACCTTC. This translates into CAISDRTGEHYGYTF.

This clone showed up just a few times. Different DNA sequences within this sample yield the same CDR3. This chain links TRBV9 with TRBJ1-1; D remains ambiguous. V lost 5 bases, J lost 0 bases, and 8 bases lay in between. Germline CDR1 is SGDLS and CDR2 is YYNGEE. CDR3 length equals 13 residues. DNA for the CDR3: TGTGCCAGCAGTGTACAGCTGAACACTGAAGCTTTCTTT. Its protein product is CASSVQLNTEAFF.

For this clone: Distinct nucleotide sequences in the sample also encode this CDR3. The rearrangement joins TRBV28 to TRBJ1-2; D possibly corresponds to TRBD1 (5 bases). V lost 3 bases and J lost 2, with 7 bases in between. Per the germline V gene, CDR1 is MDHEN and CDR2 is SYDVKM. CDR3 size: 13 residues. The CDR3 nucleotides are TGTGCCAGCAGTTTGGCAGGGAACTATGGCTACACCTTC. Residues: CASSLAGNYGYTF.

This chain connects TRBV2 to TRBJ1-6; the D is unclear. Between the trimmed V and J ends, which lost 7 bases and 7 bases, there was a span of 17 bases. CDR3 length: 15 residues. CDR1 is SNHLY, CDR2 FYNNEI, per germline. Here the CDR3 reads CASKGSSDGNSPLHF. CDR3 in DNA: TGTGCCAGCAAAGGATCTTCCGATGGGAATTCACCCCTCCACTTT. Complete variable domain (other parts from reference TRBV2 and TRBJ1-6): EPEVTQTPSHQVTQMGQEVILRCVPISNHLYFYWYRQILGQKVEFLVSFYNNEISEKSEIFDDQFSVERPDGSNFTLKIRSTKLEDSAMYFCASKGSSDGNSPLHFGNGTRLTVT.

J is TRBJ2-2 and V is TRBV30; D remains unclear. The germline V gene encodes CDR1 GTSNPN and CDR2 SVGIG (reference sequence). The CDR3 spans 13 residues. Trimming left V 2 bases short and J 7 bases short, with 11 bases between. This CDR3 is CAWSRSIIGELFF. DNA for the CDR3: TGTGCCTGGAGTAGATCGATCATCGGGGAGCTGTTTTTT.

J is TRBJ2-1 and V is TRBV7-2; D is perhaps TRBD1 (6 bases). Trimming removed 4 bases from V and 7 bases from J, with 23 bases in between. CDR1 SGHTA and CDR2 FQGNSA come from the germline V gene. The CDR3 extends over 17 amino acids. DNA of the CDR3: TGTGCCAGCAGCTCTCCCACAGGGATTCCCCCTGGAAATGAGCAGTTCTTC. Translated, it gives CASSSPTGIPPGNEQFF.

This sequence joins TRBV15 and TRBJ2-1, with a weak D call TRBD2 (5 bases). This CDR3 has 14 amino acids. Germline CDR1 LNHNV, CDR2 YYDKDF (reference sequence). The V end lost 1 base, the J end lost 8 bases, and 12 bases lay between the germline ends. The CDR3, as DNA: TGTGCCACCAGCAGAGGTCCTAGCCGGGATGAGCAGTTCTTC. Its translation is CATSRGPSRDEQFF. Looking up the rest from reference TRBV15 and TRBJ2-1 gives the full variable domain: DAMVIQNPRYQVTQFGKPVTLSCSQTLNHNVMYWYQQKSSQAPKLLFHYYDKDFNNEADTPDNFQSRRPNTSFCFLDIRSPGLGDTAMYLCATSRGPSRDEQFFGPGTRLTVL.

Only a few counts were recorded for this clone. The rearrangement joins TRBV19 to TRBJ1-6; TRBD1 matches 7 bases. Germline V gene lookup returns CDR1 LNHDA and CDR2 SQIVND (reference sequence). Trimming at V came to 5 bases and at J to 6 bases, leaving 4 bases not matched to a gene. The CDR3 sequence is 14 residues long. CDR3 amino acids: CASSPTGTNSPLHF. The DNA for the CDR3 is TGTGCCAGTAGTCCGACAGGGACTAATTCACCCCTCCACTTT.

This rearrangement joins TRBV9 to TRBJ2-3; 10 bases agree with TRBD2. The CDR3 runs to 16 residues. V was pared by 3 bases and J by 3 bases, with 7 bases of the junction left unmatched. The germline V gene has CDR1 SGDLS and CDR2 YYNGEE. CDR3 sequence: CASSAQPGLATDTQYF. CDR3 in DNA: TGTGCCAGCAGCGCACAACCGGGACTAGCGACAGATACGCAGTATTTT. The variable domain in full, with the rest retrieved from reference TRBV9 and TRBJ2-3, is DSGVTQTPKHLITATGQRVTLRCSPRSGDLSVYWYQQSLDQGLQFLIQYYNGEERAKGNILERFSAQQFPDLHSELNLSSLELGDSALYFCASSAQPGLATDTQYFGPGTRLTVL.

This rearrangement joins TRBV27 to TRBJ2-7; tentatively, D is TRBD1 or TRBD2 (5 bases each). The V and J ends lost 8 bases and 0 bases respectively, with 11 bases between them. CDR3 length equals 13 residues. Germline CDR1 MNHEY, CDR2 SMNVEV (reference sequence). For the CDR3, the DNA is TGTGCCAGCGGTACCGGGACCTCCTACGAGCAGTACTTC. Translation: CASGTGTSYEQYF.

The rearrangement uses TRBV20-1 and TRBJ1-2; no reliable D call. The CDR3 sequence is 9 residues long. The germline CDR1 and CDR2 sequences are DFQATT and SNEGSKA (reference sequence). The CDR3 spells CTAPYGYTF. For the CDR3, the DNA is TGCACCGCCCCCTATGGCTACACCTTC.

The chain uses TRBV30 and TRBJ1-1; no clear D. Trimming shortened V by 1 base and J by 2 bases, and 20 bases separated the two germline ends. The CDR3 covers 17 residues. CDR1 and CDR2 from the germline V gene are GTSNPN and SVGIG (reference sequence). CDR3 coding DNA: TGTGCCTGGAGTGGAACCCTCATAGGGCAGACCAACACTGAAGCTTTCTTT. Amino acids: CAWSGTLIGQTNTEAFF.

The chain carries TRBV30 and TRBJ1-4, with D tentatively TRBD1 (6 bases). V was pared by 3 bases and J by 7 bases, with 18 bases between. CDR1 is GTSNPN, CDR2 SVGIG, per germline (reference sequence). The CDR3 has 15 amino acids. The CDR3: CAWSRRQDRSEKLFF. The DNA of the CDR3 is TGTGCCTGGAGCCGTCGACAGGACCGGAGTGAAAAACTGTTTTTT.

This clone was counted a single time. V is TRBV6-6 and J is TRBJ2-7; D remains unclear. Germline-derived CDR1 and CDR2 are MNHNY and SVGAGI (reference sequence). The V end lost 6 bases, the J end lost 0 bases, and 12 bases lay between the germline ends. CDR3 size: 14 residues. The CDR3 DNA reads as TGTGCCAGCAGACCTGGAAGGAGCTCCTACGAGCAGTACTTC. It encodes CASRPGRSSYEQYF.